The 19 T cell receptor beta chains listed next were all sequenced from one sample in a study of vaccination and CD4 T cells after COVID-19 (dated by TCRdb to 2022 to 2024). The method was PCR. Instrument on record: Illumina iSeq 100. The public reads were run again by TCRdb, first through fastp at Q25 and then through MiXCR, and only productive beta chains were kept. Every entry covers one CDR3 protein and lists the most common genes and DNA from its rows. The sample table lists 25,000 to 35,000 distinct CDR3 sequences, about 49% of them with a count of one. The top ten clonotypes cover 5.8% of the sample. Sample time point, as interpreted from the label and publication: late sampling 161 to 241 days after vaccination in a few convalescent patients. The sample consisted of CD4+ T cells from blood, taken about 7 months after SARS-CoV-2 vaccination. The receptor set was obtained from a human donor who had recovered from COVID-19.

The chain employs TRBV29-1 and TRBJ2-3; 11 bases are a match to TRBD2. Germline trimming cut 7 bases from V and 6 bases from J; bases unmatched to any gene: 9. The germline gives CDR1 SQVTM, CDR2 ANQGSEA. The CDR3 has 14 residues. The CDR3 sequence: CSAWAVAGGDTQYF. The CDR3 DNA follows: TGCAGCGCCTGGGCGGTAGCGGGGGGGGATACGCAGTATTTT.

This clonotype is labeled medium-sized. V gene TRBV6-1 combines with J gene TRBJ1-6; D is uncertain. Trimming pared 5 bases from V and 10 bases from J, leaving 12 bases between. Germline CDR1 MNHNS, CDR2 SASEGT. This CDR3 has 13 amino acids. CDR3 in DNA: TGTGCCAGCAGTCAGGTATCCGACTCACCCCTCCACTTT. Encoded protein: CASSQVSDSPLHF.

In this sample, this clonotype turned up a few times. The V and J genes are TRBV7-9 and TRBJ2-7; D call uncertain. The ends were cut back, 1 base at V and 3 bases at J, with 7 bases in the middle. Germline V CDR1 and CDR2: SEHNR, FQNEAQ (reference sequence). CDR3 size: 13 residues. The CDR3 reads CASSLGGDYEQYF. The DNA for the CDR3 is TGTGCCAGCAGCTTAGGCGGCGACTACGAGCAGTACTTC.

The chain couples TRBV6-1 to TRBJ2-4; the D is unclear. CDR3 length: 12 amino acids. CDR1 is MNHNS and CDR2 is SASEGT in the germline V gene. CDR3 nucleotide sequence: TGTACGATAAAAATAGCCAAAAACATTCAGTACTTC. It encodes CTIKIAKNIQYF.

The gene calls are TRBV20-1 and TRBJ1-5; D is perhaps TRBD1 (6 bases). CDR1 is DFQATT and CDR2 is SNEGSKA in the germline V gene (reference sequence). CDR3 size: 14 residues. V lost 5 bases to trimming and J lost 4 bases, with 15 bases between them. The CDR3 reads CSASGVNRNQPQHF. Here the CDR3 DNA reads TGCAGTGCTTCAGGGGTAAATCGGAATCAGCCCCAGCATTTT.

The DNA of the CDR3 is TGTGCCAGCAGCTTCTCCCGACTTGCAGATACGCAGTATTTT. Its protein product is CASSFSRLADTQYF. The genes are TRBV7-6 and TRBJ2-3; D unclear. The CDR3 spans 14 residues. Germline-derived CDR1 and CDR2 are SGHVS and FNYEAQ. Trimming cost V 3 bases and J 4 bases, with 11 bases left between them.

The chain employs TRBV7-3 and TRBJ2-3, with 9 bases matching TRBD2. This CDR3 has 15 amino acids. In germline, CDR1 is SGHTA, CDR2 FQGTGA. The junction had 2 bases not matched to a gene; V was cut back by 0 bases and J by 4 bases. The CDR3 here is CASSLTSGGSDTQYF. Here the CDR3 DNA reads TGTGCCAGCAGCTTAACTAGCGGGGGATCAGATACGCAGTATTTT. The whole variable domain, filled in from reference TRBV7-3 and TRBJ2-3, reads GAGVSQTPSNKVTEKGKYVELRCDPISGHTALYWYRQSLGQGPEFLIYFQGTGAADDSGLPNDRFFAVRPEGSVSTLKIQRTERGDSAVYLCASSLTSGGSDTQYFGPGTRLTVL.

This chain connects TRBV20-1 to TRBJ2-7, with TRBD2 matching 9 bases. CDR1 DFQATT and CDR2 SNEGSKA come from the germline V gene (reference sequence). CDR3 length: 15 amino acids. Unmatched junction bases numbered 7, after V lost 0 bases and J lost 4 bases. The CDR3 DNA sequence: TGCAGTGCTAGAGATGTAGCGGGAGTACAGTACGAGCAGTACTTC. It is translated as CSARDVAGVQYEQYF.

J is TRBJ2-1 and V is TRBV5-4, with D possibly being TRBD1 (6 bases). Germline-derived CDR1 and CDR2 are SGHNT and YYREEE (reference sequence). The CDR3 spans 14 residues. V lost 0 bases and J lost 8, with 12 bases in between. The CDR3, as DNA: TGTGCCAGCAGCTTGGACAGGGTGTCCGATGAGCAGTTCTTC. It encodes CASSLDRVSDEQFF.

This clonotype was found a few times. This rearrangement joins TRBV2 to TRBJ2-3; D could derive from TRBD1 or TRBD2 (5 bases each). Germline CDR1 is SNHLY and CDR2 is FYNNEI. V gave up 2 bases and J gave up 0 bases, with 9 bases separating them. The CDR3 contains 15 residues. DNA for the CDR3: TGTGCCAGCAGTGAACAGGGCGGGAGCACAGATACGCAGTATTTT. It specifies CASSEQGGSTDTQYF.

The V gene is TRBV4-3, the J gene TRBJ2-4; no definite D call. Germline V CDR1 and CDR2: LGHNA, YSLEER. Deletions cut 0 bases from V and 6 bases from J, with 3 bases between. CDR3 size: 12 residues. Written as DNA, the CDR3 is TGCGCCAGCAGCCAAGACGGAAACATTCAGTACTTC. Protein sequence: CASSQDGNIQYF.

This chain connects TRBV7-9 to TRBJ2-1; the D gene is possibly TRBD1 (6 bases). The CDR3 runs 11 residues. Germline lookup yields CDR1 SEHNR and CDR2 FQNEAQ (reference sequence). Trimming shortened V by 5 bases and J by 15 bases, and 14 bases separated the two germline ends. This chain's CDR3 is CASSPDRPSFF. The CDR3 bases are TGTGCCAGCAGCCCTGACAGGCCGTCGTTCTTC.

The rearrangement links TRBV20-1 to TRBJ2-3; 10 nucleotides agree with TRBD1. In germline, CDR1 is DFQATT, CDR2 SNEGSKA (reference sequence). Trimming removed 3 bases from V and 5 bases from J; junction bases left unmatched: 5. CDR3 length equals 14 residues. The CDR3 DNA is TGCAGTGCTAGGAGACAGGGGGCGCAAGATACGCAGTATTTT. Amino acids: CSARRQGAQDTQYF.

A single count supports this clonotype. The chain carries TRBV2 and TRBJ2-7, with D possibly matching TRBD1 (5 bases). The V gene's germline CDR1 is SNHLY and CDR2 FYNNEI. The CDR3 contains 13 residues. With 9 bases removed from V and 4 bases from J, the gap between germline ends came to 16 bases. In nucleotides, the CDR3 is TGTGCCAGTTGGGGCCCAGCCCTATACGAGCAGTACTTC. This codes for CASWGPALYEQYF.

The chain links TRBV19 to TRBJ2-1, with D maybe TRBD1 (6 bases). The V gene lost 2 bases and the J gene lost 2 bases, with 10 bases spanning the gap. This CDR3 has 15 amino acids. Germline CDR1 LNHDA, CDR2 SQIVND (reference sequence). CDR3 bases: TGTGCCAGTAGTATAACAGGGTCCCCCTACAATGAGCAGTTCTTC. It specifies CASSITGSPYNEQFF.

The V call is TRBV5-6, the J call TRBJ1-1; D is undetermined. The V gene's germline CDR1 is SGHDT and CDR2 YYEEEE. The CDR3 covers 16 residues. The V gene lost 4 bases and the J gene lost 1 base, with 17 bases spanning the gap. The CDR3 spells CASSRLTSWWNTEAFF. In nucleotides, the CDR3 is TGTGCCAGCAGCCGCCTTACTTCCTGGTGGAACACTGAAGCTTTCTTT.

This rearrangement joins TRBV20-1 to TRBJ1-4; no clear D gene. The CDR3 sequence is 15 residues long. CDR1 DFQATT and CDR2 SNEGSKA come from the germline V gene (reference sequence). Trimming stripped 3 bases from V and 0 bases from J, with 11 bases between. This chain's CDR3 is CSARAFGATNEKLFF. The CDR3 nucleotides are TGCAGTGCTAGGGCCTTCGGAGCAACTAATGAAAAACTGTTTTTT.

The table lists this clonotype with a count of one. The rearrangement joins TRBV12-3 or TRBV12-4 to TRBJ2-5; D ambiguous. The CDR3 length is 14 residues. Trimming left V 4 bases short and J 2 bases short, with 11 bases between. CDR3: CASSYQTEQETQYF. The CDR3 coding sequence is TGTGCCAGCAGTTACCAAACGGAACAAGAGACCCAGTACTTC.

This clonotype was observed a handful of times. The chain couples TRBV20-1 to TRBJ1-6, with no clear D. Germline assignment: CDR1 DFQATT and CDR2 SNEGSKA (reference sequence). V shed 3 bases and J shed 10 bases, with 13 bases lying between them. CDR3 length equals 13 residues. CDR3 loop: CSASTYPGSPLHF. The CDR3 DNA sequence: TGCAGTGCTAGCACATACCCGGGGTCACCCCTCCACTTT.